The clone carrying this T cell receptor beta chain turned up a few times. This record comes from a study of glioma-infiltrating T cells after dendritic cell vaccination. Whole-study context: Patients had newly diagnosed or recurrent glioblastoma and received dendritic cell vaccines. Dendritic cell vaccine was injected intradermally three times, biweekly.

Germline lookup yields CDR1 SNHLY and CDR2 FYNNEI. Trimming removed 6 bases from V and 2 bases from J, with 11 bases in between. This CDR3 has 14 amino acids. TCRB CDR3 was amplified from 2 ug genomic DNA or less. Sequenced by immunoSEQ multiplex PCR; TCRdb stores in-frame clones only, minus some. The data show approximately 50,000 clones, about 88% seen once. Time point here: after dendritic cell vaccination, including at tumor progression/relapse. Isocitrate dehydrogenase mutation was absent in all glioblastoma patients. The chain combines TRBV2 with TRBJ1-3, with no clear D. This sequence originates from a human donor with glioblastoma. The starting material was blood, obtained after dendritic cell vaccination. Here the CDR3 DNA reads TGTGCCAGCAGCACAAGAACCCCTGGAAACACCATATATTTT. Encoded protein: CASSTRTPGNTIYF.